A selection of T cell receptor beta chains follows, all from one sample in a study of shared clonotypes between healthy human individuals. Only in-frame clones appear in the TCRdb table, and some are missing; sequencing was by immunoSEQ multiplex PCR. The sample contains about 480,000 clones, 70% to 80% of which appear only once. The sequencing input was PBMCs. These receptors all stem from a woman between 35 and 50 years old in good health. Some clones in this sample may be carry-over from other donors' samples. Each CDR3 is given with its conserved first and last residue. Fields, in order: D gene, clone size, V gene, J gene, CDR3 DNA, CDR3 protein. A D gene is named only where the DNA matches it firmly. Some rows have no size entry. The others give once, few or many, or a class for an expanded clone.

D: TRBD1
size: few
V: TRBV10-3
J: TRBJ2-5
DNA: TGTGCCATCAGTGGGGGGACAGGGTACCCACAAGAGACCCAGTACTTC
CDR3: CAISGGTGYPQETQYF

D: TRBD1
size: .
V: TRBV5-1
J: TRBJ2-7
DNA: TGCGCCAGCTCTCAAACAGGGGGCTCCTACGAGCAGTACTTC
CDR3: CASSQTGGSYEQYF

D: .
size: .
V: TRBV7-2
J: TRBJ1-5
DNA: TGTGCCAGCAGCCGGAGCGGGGGTTTTCAGCCCCAGCATTTT
CDR3: CASSRSGGFQPQHF

D: TRBD2
size: .
V: TRBV7-8
J: TRBJ2-1
DNA: TGTGCCAGCAGCTTCAGAACTAGCGGACACAATGAGCAGTTCTTC
CDR3: CASSFRTSGHNEQFF

D: .
size: .
V: TRBV5-1
J: TRBJ2-7
DNA: TGCGCCAGCTCCCCTGACGGACCCTACGAGCAGTACTTC
CDR3: CASSPDGPYEQYF

D: .
size: .
V: TRBV19
J: TRBJ1-3
DNA: TGTGCCAGTAGGGCCCGGACTCTCCATGGAAACACCATATATTTT
CDR3: CASRARTLHGNTIYF

D: .
size: .
V: TRBV2
J: TRBJ1-1
DNA: TGTGCCAGCAGTATTGGCAGGAACACTGAAGCTTTCTTT
CDR3: CASSIGRNTEAFF

D: TRBD2
size: .
V: TRBV7-9
J: TRBJ2-1
DNA: TGTGCCAGCAGCGTCAGTACGGGACTAGCGGGGTATGAGCAGTTCTTC
CDR3: CASSVSTGLAGYEQFF

D: .
size: .
V: TRBV7-8
J: TRBJ1-4
DNA: TGTGCCAGCAGCTTAGAATTGTCGGGAATCGAAAAACTGTTTTTT
CDR3: CASSLELSGIEKLFF

D: TRBD1
size: once
V: TRBV9
J: TRBJ2-2
DNA: TGTGCCAGCAGCGGGCCACAGGGGTGGGCTTGGAACACCGGGGAGCTGTTTTTT
CDR3: CASSGPQGWAWNTGELFF

D: .
size: .
V: TRBV29-1
J: TRBJ2-1
DNA: TGCAGCGGAATAGAATCCTACAATGAGCAGTTCTTC
CDR3: CSGIESYNEQFF

D: TRBD2
size: .
V: TRBV5-1
J: TRBJ2-1
DNA: TGCGCCAGCGGGCCGGGACTAGCCTACAATGAGCAGTTCTTC
CDR3: CASGPGLAYNEQFF

D: .
size: .
V: TRBV19
J: TRBJ1-1
DNA: TGTGCTGCGGGAGGCACTGAAGCTTTCTTT
CDR3: CAAGGTEAFF

D: .
size: .
V: TRBV5-1
J: TRBJ1-1
DNA: TGCGCCAGCAGCTTTGGGACAATGAACACTGAAGCTTTCTTT
CDR3: CASSFGTMNTEAFF

D: .
size: many
V: TRBV11-2
J: TRBJ2-2
DNA: TGTGCCAGCAGCTTAGGGGCTTCCGGGGAGCTGTTTTTT
CDR3: CASSLGASGELFF

D: TRBD2
size: .
V: TRBV4-2
J: TRBJ2-1
DNA: TGTGCCAGCAGCCAAGACCTGGTGGGACTAGCGATTAGCTCCTACAATGAGCAGTTCTTC
CDR3: CASSQDLVGLAISSYNEQFF

D: TRBD2
size: .
V: TRBV19
J: TRBJ2-7
DNA: TGTGCCAGTAGTAGTTCGGCACTCGGACTAGCGGCCTCCTACGAGCAGTACTTC
CDR3: CASSSSALGLAASYEQYF

D: .
size: many
V: TRBV28
J: TRBJ1-1
DNA: TGTGCCAGCAGTTTATGGGGGGGTAGGATGGCTGAAGCTTTCTTT
CDR3: CASSLWGGRMAEAFF

D: TRBD2
size: .
V: TRBV5-1
J: TRBJ2-3
DNA: TGCGCCAGCAGCGGGGGGGAAGCAGATACGCAGTATTTT
CDR3: CASSGGEADTQYF

D: .
size: .
V: TRBV15
J: TRBJ2-7
DNA: TGTGCCACCAGCACCGGTGGCCGGGGCTCCTACGAGCAGTACTTC
CDR3: CATSTGGRGSYEQYF

D: .
size: .
V: TRBV7-9
J: TRBJ2-5
DNA: TGTGCCAGCAGCCACCAAGAGACCCAGTACTTC
CDR3: CASSHQETQYF

D: TRBD2
size: .
V: TRBV18
J: TRBJ2-7
DNA: TGTGCCAGCTCGCTGTCTGGCGGGAGGGCCGAGGAGCAGTACTTC
CDR3: CASSLSGGRAEEQYF

D: .
size: .
V: TRBV19
J: TRBJ2-6
DNA: TGTGCCAGTAGTATAGTTAGGGGGTCTGGGGCCAACGTCCTGACTTTC
CDR3: CASSIVRGSGANVLTF

D: .
size: .
V: TRBV6-5
J: TRBJ2-1
DNA: TGTGCCATCAAACCAGCGGAGACTCACAATGAGCAGTTCTTC
CDR3: CAIKPAETHNEQFF

D: .
size: .
V: TRBV30
J: TRBJ2-2
DNA: TGTGCCTGGAGTGTGTCAGGGAACACCGGGGAGCTGTTTTTT
CDR3: CAWSVSGNTGELFF

D: TRBD2
size: .
V: TRBV10-2
J: TRBJ2-3
DNA: TGCGCCAGTACGGGAGGGCCCCCAGATACGCAGTATTTT
CDR3: CASTGGPPDTQYF

D: .
size: .
V: TRBV6-1
J: TRBJ2-7
DNA: TGTGCCAGCAGTGAATTGAAGGGAGAGGCTTACGAGCAGTACTTC
CDR3: CASSELKGEAYEQYF

D: .
size: .
V: TRBV2
J: TRBJ1-3
DNA: TGTGCCAGCAGTGAACGGATCTCTGGAAACACCATATATTTT
CDR3: CASSERISGNTIYF

D: TRBD2
size: .
V: TRBV5-1
J: TRBJ2-5
DNA: TGCGCCAGCAGCTCTACTGGACTAGCGGGAGACGGCGAGACCCAGTACTTC
CDR3: CASSSTGLAGDGETQYF

D: .
size: .
V: TRBV5-5
J: TRBJ1-5
DNA: TGTGCCAGCAGCTTCGGAGGGAATCAGCCCCAGCATTTT
CDR3: CASSFGGNQPQHF

D: .
size: .
V: TRBV7-3
J: TRBJ2-5
DNA: TGTGCCAGCAGCTTAACGGAACTACCGGGGGAAGAGACCCAGTACTTC
CDR3: CASSLTELPGEETQYF

D: .
size: few
V: TRBV6-1
J: TRBJ2-7
DNA: TGTGCCAGCAACAACAGGTACGAGCAGTACTTC
CDR3: CASNNRYEQYF

D: TRBD1
size: .
V: TRBV11-2
J: TRBJ1-3
DNA: TGTGCCAGCGGACAACTAACAGGGGGCTTTGGAAACACCATATATTTT
CDR3: CASGQLTGGFGNTIYF

D: .
size: few
V: TRBV5-1
J: TRBJ1-2
DNA: TGCGCCAGCAGCTTGACTGAGGGACTAGTCTATGGCTACACCTTC
CDR3: CASSLTEGLVYGYTF

D: TRBD1
size: few
V: TRBV27
J: TRBJ2-5
DNA: TGTGCCAGCAGTTTATCCAATCACAGGGGGCCGACCTTCGAGACCCAGTACTTC
CDR3: CASSLSNHRGPTFETQYF

D: TRBD2
size: .
V: TRBV7-3
J: TRBJ2-2
DNA: TGTGCCAGCAGCCGCCGCGGGAGGGGGAACACCGGGGAGCTGTTTTTT
CDR3: CASSRRGRGNTGELFF

D: .
size: .
V: TRBV27
J: TRBJ2-7
DNA: TGTGCCAGCAGTCCGAGCGGGTACTACGAGCAGTACTTC
CDR3: CASSPSGYYEQYF

D: TRBD2
size: .
V: TRBV7-8
J: TRBJ2-7
DNA: TGTGCCAGCATTAGCGGGAGATACGAGCAGTACTTC
CDR3: CASISGRYEQYF

D: .
size: .
V: TRBV25-1
J: TRBJ2-3
DNA: TGTGCCAGCAGTGCCGGAGGAGCAGATACGCAGTATTTT
CDR3: CASSAGGADTQYF

D: TRBD2
size: .
V: TRBV18
J: TRBJ2-1
DNA: TGTGCCAGCTCACCACCGGGACTAGCAGTGCAGTTCTTC
CDR3: CASSPPGLAVQFF

D: .
size: .
V: TRBV6-5
J: TRBJ1-1
DNA: TGTGCCAGCAGTTACTCGAAGCTAAACACTGAAGCTTTCTTT
CDR3: CASSYSKLNTEAFF

D: TRBD2
size: .
V: TRBV6-1
J: TRBJ2-5
DNA: TGTGCCAGCAGTGAACAGCGGGAGTATAGAGAGACCCAGTACTTC
CDR3: CASSEQREYRETQYF

D: .
size: .
V: TRBV19
J: TRBJ1-5
DNA: TGTGCCAGTGGGTCGGGGGGCCGAAATCAGCCCCAGCATTTT
CDR3: CASGSGGRNQPQHF

D: .
size: .
V: TRBV10-2
J: TRBJ2-4
DNA: TGCGCCAGCAGTCCCGGGACCCACAACATTCAGTACTTC
CDR3: CASSPGTHNIQYF

D: .
size: .
V: TRBV6-6
J: TRBJ1-6
DNA: TGTGCCAGCAGTTACTCGCCAGGAGATTCACCCCTCCACTTT
CDR3: CASSYSPGDSPLHF

D: .
size: .
V: TRBV20-1
J: TRBJ2-1
DNA: TGCAGTGCTAGTTTCGGTGAGCAGTTCTTC
CDR3: CSASFGEQFF

D: .
size: .
V: TRBV14
J: TRBJ2-3
DNA: TGTGCCAGCAGCCAAGATTATGGGGCGGTGGCGGCAGATACGCAGTATTTT
CDR3: CASSQDYGAVAADTQYF

D: TRBD1
size: few
V: TRBV2
J: TRBJ1-2
DNA: TGTGCCAGCACCAGGACAGGGGATGGCTACACCTTC
CDR3: CASTRTGDGYTF

D: TRBD2
size: few
V: TRBV27
J: TRBJ2-4
DNA: TGTGCCAGGCGGGAGGCGGCCAAAAACATTCAGTACTTC
CDR3: CARREAAKNIQYF

D: .
size: once
V: TRBV7-8
J: TRBJ2-1
DNA: TGTGCCAGCAGCTTAGGCTTGTCTGACACTAATGAGCAGTTCTTC
CDR3: CASSLGLSDTNEQFF

D: .
size: .
V: TRBV28
J: TRBJ2-3
DNA: TGTGCCAGCAGTCCCAGACGGCCGGAAGAGCAGTATTTT
CDR3: CASSPRRPEEQYF

D: TRBD2
size: .
V: TRBV7-3
J: TRBJ2-3
DNA: TGTGCCAGCAGCATGGTAGCGGGAGATAGAACGCAGTATTTT
CDR3: CASSMVAGDRTQYF

D: .
size: .
V: TRBV30
J: TRBJ1-1
DNA: TGTGCCTGGAGTGGGAGGGCTGAAGCTTTCTTT
CDR3: CAWSGRAEAFF

D: TRBD1
size: .
V: TRBV5-1
J: TRBJ2-5
DNA: TGCGCCAGCAGCACATTCGGGACAGAAGAGACCCAGTACTTC
CDR3: CASSTFGTEETQYF

D: TRBD1
size: .
V: TRBV5-1
J: TRBJ2-7
DNA: TGCGCCAGCAGCTTGGAGGGGACAGGGAGCTACGAGCAGTACTTC
CDR3: CASSLEGTGSYEQYF

D: TRBD2
size: .
V: TRBV2
J: TRBJ2-7
DNA: TGTGCCAGCAGCGAAACTAGCGGGAGCTCCTACGAGCAGTACTTC
CDR3: CASSETSGSSYEQYF

D: TRBD2
size: .
V: TRBV6-5
J: TRBJ2-7
DNA: TGTGCCAGCAGTCCCGGACTAGCGGGAAGGCAGTACTTC
CDR3: CASSPGLAGRQYF

D: .
size: .
V: TRBV28
J: TRBJ2-2
DNA: TGTGCCAGCTGGTCAAGGAGCGGGGAGCTGTTTTTT
CDR3: CASWSRSGELFF

D: TRBD2
size: .
V: TRBV5-6
J: TRBJ2-1
DNA: TGTGCCAGCAGCACCAGAGCGGGAGCGGCCTCCTACAATGAGCAGTTCTTC
CDR3: CASSTRAGAASYNEQFF